This T cell receptor (beta chain) was sequenced in a study of blood T cell repertoires in COVID-19. The wider study: Sources were T cells, B-cell-depleted T cells, or PBMCs; the material itself was cDNA or gDNA.

Sequencing used immunoSEQ multiplex PCR; TCRdb keeps in-frame clones, though not all of them. Of approximately 220,000 clones listed, about nine tenths were seen once; the top ten hold under 0.9%. The CDR3 extends over 14 amino acids. CDR1 is SGHVS and CDR2 is FQNEAQ in the germline V gene. The trim removed 1 base at V and 8 bases at J, leaving 5 bases unmatched. V usage is TRBV7-8 and J usage is TRBJ2-4, with 7 bases aligning to TRBD2. The source of this sequence is a man aged 35 to 55 with acute or convalescent COVID-19. The sequencing sample was made of peripheral blood. In DNA, the CDR3 is TGTGCCAGCAGCTTAGAGAGCGGGAAATACATTCAGTACTTC. It codes for CASSLESGKYIQYF.